A single sample gave rise to the 32 T cell receptor beta chains below, sequenced in a study of B cell selection in AIRE deficiency. Regulatory T cells were sorted as CD4+CD25hiCD127low/negative cells. Only in-frame clones appear in the TCRdb table, and some are missing; sequencing was by immunoSEQ multiplex PCR. The sample holds roughly 26,000 clones, roughly 90% seen once. The material sequenced was CD4+CD25+ Tregs sorted from PBMCs. These receptors were collected from a human donor in good health.

J is TRBJ1-1 and V is TRBV5-1, with D tentatively TRBD1 (6 bases). This CDR3 is 15 amino acids long. Germline CDR1 reads SGHRS; CDR2 reads YFSETQ. Trimming took off 3 bases at V and 1 base at J, with 13 bases between the two ends. The CDR3 DNA reads as TGCGCCAGCAGCTCCCAAGGGGGAGCGAACACTGAAGCTTTCTTT. Its protein is CASSSQGGANTEAFF.

V is TRBV6-1 and J is TRBJ2-2, with D possibly TRBD1 on 5 matching bases. The CDR3 spans 15 residues. V was trimmed by 4 bases and J by 1 base, leaving 10 bases between them. Germline V gene lookup returns CDR1 MNHNS and CDR2 SASEGT. The CDR3 coding sequence is TGTGCCAGCAGTGTAGGGGTGCAGAACACCGGGGAGCTGTTTTTT. Translated: CASSVGVQNTGELFF.

The rearrangement uses TRBV7-9 and TRBJ2-3, with TRBD1 identical over 7 bases. Germline CDR1 is SEHNR and CDR2 is FQNEAQ (reference sequence). V was clipped by 2 bases and J by 0 bases; unmatched bases: 8. The CDR3 length is 17 residues. The CDR3 is CASSLSLIQGSTDTQYF. CDR3 sequence (DNA): TGTGCCAGCAGCTTATCTCTAATACAGGGGAGCACAGATACGCAGTATTTT. Full variable domain (rest looked up from reference TRBV7-9 and TRBJ2-3): DTGVSQNPRHKITKRGQNVTFRCDPISEHNRLYWYRQTLGQGPEFLTYFQNEAQLEKSRLLSDRFSAERPKGSFSTLEIQRTEQGDSAMYLCASSLSLIQGSTDTQYFGPGTRLTVL.

This clone was detected once. J is TRBJ1-5 and V is TRBV13, with D uncertain. The CDR3 is 13 residues long. Per the germline V gene, CDR1 is PRHDT and CDR2 is FYEKMQ (reference sequence). Trimming removed 1 base at V and 11 bases at J, with 12 bases between. CDR3 residues: CASSLEVDSAQHF. In DNA, the CDR3 is TGTGCCAGCAGCTTAGAGGTGGATTCAGCCCAGCATTTT.

The V call is TRBV9, the J call TRBJ2-7; TRBD2 matches at 8 bases. The length of the CDR3 is 15 residues. CDR1 is SGDLS and CDR2 is YYNGEE in the germline V gene. The J segment lost 4 bases and the V segment lost 0 bases, leaving 6 bases of the junction unmatched. DNA of the CDR3: TGTGCCAGCAGCGTAGGGGTGCGGGGGGATTACGAGCAGTACTTC. It yields the protein CASSVGVRGDYEQYF.

The genes are TRBV7-8 and TRBJ1-1; D uncertain. The CDR3 covers 16 residues. Germline V gene sequence: CDR1 SGHVS, CDR2 FQNEAQ. The ends were cut back, 5 bases at V and 0 bases at J, with 16 bases in the middle. CDR3 loop: CASSPPLLYMNTEAFF. DNA for the CDR3: TGTGCCAGCAGCCCGCCCCTATTATACATGAACACTGAAGCTTTCTTT.

V and J are TRBV18 and TRBJ2-1; TRBD1 matches 8 bases. With 5 bases clipped from V and 10 bases from J, the junction kept 13 bases outside the gene matches. CDR3 length equals 15 residues. Germline lookup yields CDR1 KGHSH and CDR2 LQKENI. This CDR3 is CASSAGTGGEEEQFF. CDR3 in DNA: TGTGCCAGCTCAGCCGGGACAGGAGGGGAGGAGGAGCAGTTCTTC.

The chain combines TRBV28 with TRBJ1-2; no firm D call. V dropped 8 bases and J dropped 8 bases, with 18 bases sitting between them. The CDR3 consists of 13 residues. CDR1 and CDR2 (germline): MDHEN, SYDVKM. The CDR3 loop is CASRGLQTRGYTF. In nucleotides, the CDR3 is TGTGCCAGCCGGGGTCTGCAGACGAGAGGCTACACCTTC.

The chain links TRBV11-2 to TRBJ2-3, with TRBD1 matching over 7 bases. CDR1 is SGHAT and CDR2 is FQNNGV in the germline V gene. This CDR3 spans 15 amino acids. V gave up 3 bases and J gave up 3 bases; unmatched junction bases: 6. The CDR3 DNA sequence: TGTGCCAGCAGCTTGCAGGGGGTTGGGACAGATACGCAGTATTTT. It translates to CASSLQGVGTDTQYF.

The chain is built from TRBV6-5 and TRBJ2-7, with D possibly called TRBD1 or TRBD2 (5 bases each). Germline V gives CDR1 MNHEY, CDR2 SVGAGI. Trimming removed 5 bases from V and 0 bases from J, with 11 bases in between. The CDR3 consists of 14 residues. The CDR3 region is CASSTPGTSYEQYF. The CDR3, as DNA: TGTGCCAGCAGTACGCCGGGGACCTCCTACGAGCAGTACTTC.

CDR3 sequence: CASSEQGGNTEAFF. The CDR3 nucleotides read TGCGCCAGCAGCGAACAGGGTGGGAACACTGAAGCTTTCTTT. The rearrangement uses TRBV5-1 and TRBJ1-1; weak D call: TRBD1 (6 bases). V lost 4 bases and J 1 base, leaving 11 bases between the germline ends. CDR1 is SGHRS and CDR2 is YFSETQ in the germline V gene. CDR3 length equals 14 residues.

The gene calls are TRBV10-1 and TRBJ2-2, with D unclear. This CDR3 contains 11 residues. Germline assignment: CDR1 WNHNN and CDR2 SYGVQD (reference sequence). V lost 4 bases to trimming and J lost 6 bases, with 3 bases between them. CDR3 sequence reads: CASSASGELFF. CDR3 nucleotides: TGCGCCAGCAGTGCTTCCGGGGAGCTGTTTTTT.

The V gene is TRBV19, the J gene TRBJ1-2; D gene unclear. The CDR3 consists of 14 residues. Germline V lookup: CDR1 LNHDA, CDR2 SQIVND (reference sequence). Trimming stripped 6 bases from V and 8 bases from J, with 19 bases between. This CDR3 reads CASSPGPRTGGYTF. CDR3 in DNA: TGTGCCAGTAGCCCCGGACCTCGTACGGGGGGCTACACCTTC.

The chain links TRBV6-1 to TRBJ2-7, with a weak D call TRBD1 (7 bases). The V gene's germline CDR1 is MNHNS and CDR2 SASEGT. The ends were cut back, 5 bases at V and 2 bases at J, with 13 bases in the middle. This CDR3 spans 14 amino acids. As DNA, the CDR3 is TGTGCCAGCAGTACTCAGGGGGGACCCTACGAGCAGTACTTC. This sequence encodes CASSTQGGPYEQYF.

CDR3 amino acids: CASSARTLGSDTQYF. The CDR3 DNA reads as TGTGCCAGCAGCGCCCGGACACTAGGTTCAGATACGCAGTATTTT. The chain employs TRBV6-1 and TRBJ2-3; the D call may be TRBD1 or TRBD2 (5 bases each). Germline V gene sequence: CDR1 MNHNS, CDR2 SASEGT. The CDR3 runs 15 residues. Trimming pared 6 bases from V and 4 bases from J, leaving 17 bases between.

V is TRBV20-1 and J is TRBJ2-1; possible D gene TRBD1, 7 bases. Trimming stripped 7 bases from V and 9 bases from J, with 13 bases between. Per the germline V gene, CDR1 is DFQATT and CDR2 is SNEGSKA (reference sequence). The CDR3 length is 11 residues. The CDR3 DNA reads TGCAGTGGGCAGGGGGGTGCTGAGCAGTTCTTC. Amino acid sequence: CSGQGGAEQFF.

The J gene is TRBJ1-1, the V gene TRBV9; D gene uncertain. CDR1 is SGDLS, CDR2 YYNGEE, per germline. This CDR3 contains 14 residues. V lost 4 bases and J 5 bases, leaving 15 bases between the germline ends. The DNA of the CDR3 is TGTGCCAGCAGCCCAAGGCCTCGAGGGACTGAAGCTTTCTTT. It encodes CASSPRPRGTEAFF.

This chain links TRBV6-1 with TRBJ1-2, with D possibly TRBD1 on 6 matching bases. Deletions cut 2 bases from V and 8 bases from J, with 15 bases between. This CDR3 is 14 amino acids long. The germline CDR1 and CDR2 sequences are MNHNS and SASEGT. CDR3 loop: CASSENRVSIGYTF. The CDR3 DNA follows: TGTGCCAGCAGTGAAAACAGGGTCTCTATAGGCTACACCTTC.

The chain recombines TRBV19 with TRBJ2-1; 9 bases line up with TRBD1. Germline CDR1 and CDR2: LNHDA and SQIVND (reference sequence). V shed 4 bases, J shed 9 bases, and the junction held 10 bases outside the gene matches. There are 15 residues in the CDR3. In nucleotides, the CDR3 is TGTGCCAGTAGTAGGCAGGGACAGGGACCCAGTGAGCAGTTCTTC. As protein: CASSRQGQGPSEQFF.

This rearrangement joins TRBV29-1 to TRBJ2-2; D gene ambiguous. This CDR3 comprises 13 residues. V was pared by 4 bases and J by 7 bases, with 13 bases between. Germline assignment: CDR1 SQVTM and CDR2 ANQGSEA. The CDR3 bases are TGCAGCGTTGTAGGTCGAAAGAACGGGGAGCTGTTTTTT. Its protein is CSVVGRKNGELFF.

The chain joins TRBV11-3 to TRBJ2-5, with 8 bases aligning to TRBD2. V was pared by 5 bases and J by 2 bases, with 7 bases of the junction left unmatched. The CDR3 runs to 15 residues. From germline, CDR1 is SGHNT and CDR2 YENEEA. CDR3 bases: TGTGCCAGCAGCCGGAGCGGGGGAGGGCAAGAGACCCAGTACTTC. Protein: CASSRSGGGQETQYF.

The chain employs TRBV5-4 and TRBJ2-7, with D unresolved. V was cut by 5 bases and J by 0 bases, with 12 bases left in between. The CDR3 covers 14 residues. Germline V gives CDR1 SGHNT, CDR2 YYREEE (reference sequence). CDR3 in amino acids: CASRTDFSSYEQYF. CDR3 DNA: TGTGCCAGCAGAACCGATTTTAGCTCCTACGAGCAGTACTTC.

This sequence joins TRBV6-5 and TRBJ2-7; no reliable D call. CDR3 length: 11 residues. V shed 6 bases and J shed 3 bases, with 6 bases lying between them. Germline V gene lookup returns CDR1 MNHEY and CDR2 SVGAGI. CDR3 protein: CASRLDYEQYF. The CDR3 DNA follows: TGTGCCAGCAGACTCGACTACGAGCAGTACTTC.

The V and J genes are TRBV7-9 and TRBJ1-1; possibly TRBD1 for D (5 bases). Germline CDR1 reads SEHNR; CDR2 reads FQNEAQ (reference sequence). V lost 6 bases to trimming and J lost 6 bases, with 11 bases between them. CDR3 length: 12 amino acids. The CDR3 region is CASSFTGAEAFF. The CDR3 DNA follows: TGTGCCAGCAGTTTCACAGGCGCTGAAGCTTTCTTT.

The V call is TRBV7-8, the J call TRBJ1-2; perhaps TRBD1 as D (5 bases). CDR1 is SGHVS, CDR2 FQNEAQ, per germline. V shed 4 bases and J shed 2 bases, with 14 bases lying between them. The CDR3 extends over 15 amino acids. DNA for the CDR3: TGTGCCAGCAGCTCCCCGGGGGGGTGGAACTATGGCTACACCTTC. Encoded protein: CASSSPGGWNYGYTF.

The V call is TRBV27, the J call TRBJ2-2; possibly TRBD1 or TRBD2 for D (6 bases each). Germline V gives CDR1 MNHEY, CDR2 SMNVEV (reference sequence). V was clipped by 4 bases and J by 2 bases, with 11 bases between them. This CDR3 is 15 amino acids long. The CDR3 DNA reads TGTGCCAGCAGTTGGAGGGACATAAACACCGGGGAGCTGTTTTTT. Protein: CASSWRDINTGELFF.

The chain links TRBV7-9 to TRBJ2-3, with D hard to call. Germline V lookup: CDR1 SEHNR, CDR2 FQNEAQ (reference sequence). Between the trimmed V and J ends, which lost 0 bases and 0 bases, there was a span of 7 bases. CDR3 length: 15 residues. The CDR3 DNA is TGTGCCAGCAGCTTAGCCCGTGGAAGCACAGATACGCAGTATTTT. Translating gives CASSLARGSTDTQYF.

This clone was seen once. J is TRBJ2-2 and V is TRBV5-1; D gene uncertain. Trimming pared 2 bases from V and 6 bases from J, leaving 2 bases between. The CDR3 spans 11 residues. The germline gives CDR1 SGHRS, CDR2 YFSETQ. DNA of the CDR3: TGCGCCAGCAGCTTCTCCGGGGAGCTGTTTTTT. This codes for CASSFSGELFF.

In DNA, the CDR3 is TGCGCCAGCAGCCAAGATTCCGGTTTCGAGGGTGGCTACACCTTC. It specifies CASSQDSGFEGGYTF. The chain carries TRBV4-3 and TRBJ1-2; no definite D call. The V gene's germline CDR1 is LGHNA and CDR2 YSLEER. V was cut by 0 bases and J by 7 bases, with 15 bases left in between. The CDR3 loop spans 15 amino acids.

The chain recombines TRBV5-1 with TRBJ1-2; 8 bases fit TRBD1. The CDR3 has 15 amino acids. Trimming took 4 bases from V and 1 from J; bases not matched to a gene: 6. Germline V gives CDR1 SGHRS, CDR2 YFSETQ. The CDR3 sequence: CASSPGQDLNYGYTF. DNA of the CDR3: TGCGCCAGCAGCCCGGGACAGGACCTTAACTATGGCTACACCTTC.

The chain has TRBV9 and TRBJ2-3; 11 nucleotides align to TRBD2. Germline CDR1 is SGDLS and CDR2 is YYNGEE. The CDR3 is 17 residues long. Unmatched junction bases numbered 5, after V lost 1 base and J lost 1 base. The CDR3 loop reads CASSVSSGGAGTDTQYF. CDR3 in DNA: TGTGCCAGCAGCGTAAGTAGCGGGGGGGCCGGCACAGATACGCAGTATTTT.

This chain uses TRBV4-2 with TRBJ2-2, with 9 nucleotides matching TRBD1. There are 16 residues in the CDR3. The J segment lost 1 base and the V segment lost 3 bases, leaving 3 bases of the junction unmatched. Germline V lookup: CDR1 LGHNA, CDR2 YNFKEQ. The chain's CDR3 is CASSHSDRGNTGELFF. CDR3 sequence (DNA): TGTGCCAGCAGCCACTCGGACAGGGGGAACACCGGGGAGCTGTTTTTT.